A single sample is the source of the 16 T cell receptor beta chains below, sequenced in a study of blood T cell repertoires in COVID-19. Profiling relied on immunoSEQ multiplex PCR, and the TCRdb table lists in-frame clones only, not all of them. The sample comprises about 15,000 clones, roughly 90% of which are singletons, and approximately 3.1% rests with the top ten. Sequencing used peripheral blood. These receptors were obtained from a human donor in a cohort sampled during active COVID-19.

The chain is built from TRBV11-2 and TRBJ1-4, with 8 bases fitting TRBD1. Looked up from germline, CDR1 is SGHAT and CDR2 is FQNNGV. After removal of 1 base from V and 5 bases from J, the junction contained 6 bases not matched to a gene. CDR3 size: 16 residues. CDR3 sequence: CASSLGQGPSNEKLFF. The CDR3 DNA follows: TGTGCCAGCAGCTTAGGACAGGGGCCCTCGAATGAAAAACTGTTTTTT.

The chain employs TRBV2 and TRBJ2-7, with D perhaps matching TRBD1 (6 bases). Trimming cost V 7 bases and J 4 bases, with 14 bases left between them. The CDR3 has 13 residues. Germline lookup yields CDR1 SNHLY and CDR2 FYNNEI. This CDR3 reads CASKGDRPYEQYF. CDR3 DNA sequence: TGTGCCAGCAAGGGAGACAGGCCATACGAGCAGTACTTC.

The chain employs TRBV5-8 and TRBJ1-3, with D possibly matching TRBD1 (6 bases). This CDR3 region has 15 residues. V lost 4 bases to trimming and J lost 8 bases, with 19 bases between them. Germline lookup yields CDR1 SGHTS and CDR2 YDEGEE. CDR3 sequence (DNA): TGTGCCAGCAGCATCGGGACAAATAGGCTAGACACCATATATTTT. Protein product: CASSIGTNRLDTIYF. Full variable domain (rest looked up from reference TRBV5-8 and TRBJ1-3): EAGVTQSPTHLIKTRGQQATLRCSPISGHTSVYWYQQALGLGLQFLLWYDEGEERNRGNFPPRFSGRQFPNYSSELNVNALELEDSALYLCASSIGTNRLDTIYFGEGSWLTVV.

The count of this clone is one. J is TRBJ1-1 and V is TRBV6-5, with unresolved D. CDR1 and CDR2 (germline): MNHEY, SVGAGI. V was shortened by 3 bases and J by 11 bases, with 7 bases between the two germline ends. The length of the CDR3 is 10 residues. The CDR3 coding sequence is TGTGCCAGCAGTTATTGGCAGGCTTTCTTT. Its translation is CASSYWQAFF.

The chain employs TRBV10-3 and TRBJ1-1, with TRBD1 as a possible D gene (5 bases). The CDR3 loop spans 14 amino acids. CDR1 is ENHRY and CDR2 is SYGVKD in the germline V gene. V shed 1 base and J shed 1 base, with 7 bases lying between them. The CDR3 DNA reads as TGTGCCATCAGTGAGTTGGGGGGGAACACTGAAGCTTTCTTT. The encoded protein is CAISELGGNTEAFF.

The chain carries TRBV7-9 and TRBJ1-2, with TRBD1 identical over 8 bases. Losses at the gene ends were 5 bases for V and 8 bases for J; bases not matched to a gene: 10. The CDR3 extends over 14 amino acids. Germline V gene sequence: CDR1 SEHNR, CDR2 FQNEAQ (reference sequence). DNA of the CDR3: TGTGCCAGCAGCGAAGCGGACAGGGCCGTGGGCTACACCTTC. Amino acids: CASSEADRAVGYTF. Together with reference TRBV7-9 and TRBJ1-2, the CDR3 gives the full variable domain: DTGVSQNPRHKITKRGQNVTFRCDPISEHNRLYWYRQTLGQGPEFLTYFQNEAQLEKSRLLSDRFSAERPKGSFSTLEIQRTEQGDSAMYLCASSEADRAVGYTFGSGTRLTVV.

The chain uses TRBV7-6 and TRBJ2-5, with TRBD1 identical over 8 bases. Looked up from germline, CDR1 is SGHVS and CDR2 is FNYEAQ. CDR3 size: 16 residues. V lost 1 base, J lost 2 bases, and 6 bases stayed unmatched. The CDR3 here is CASSLEFTGGQETQYF. Written as DNA, the CDR3 is TGTGCCAGCAGCTTAGAGTTTACAGGGGGGCAAGAGACCCAGTACTTC.

The count of this clone is one. This rearrangement joins TRBV5-4 to TRBJ1-2; 7 positions agree with TRBD1. The CDR3 is 15 amino acids. The V segment lost 3 bases and the J segment 4 bases; nucleotides outside the gene matches: 9. Germline CDR1 is SGHNT and CDR2 is YYREEE (reference sequence). Here the CDR3 reads CASSYRQGDSYGYTF. DNA of the CDR3: TGTGCCAGCAGCTACCGACAGGGTGATAGCTATGGCTACACCTTC. The whole variable domain, remainder taken from reference TRBV5-4 and TRBJ1-2, is ETGVTQSPTHLIKTRGQQVTLRCSSQSGHNTVSWYQQALGQGPQFIFQYYREEENGRGNFPPRFSGLQFPNYSSELNVNALELDDSALYLCASSYRQGDSYGYTFGSGTRLTVV.

The chain is built from TRBV5-1 and TRBJ1-3; D unresolved. Germline CDR1 SGHRS, CDR2 YFSETQ. The CDR3 consists of 17 residues. V gave up 4 bases and J gave up 2 bases, with 19 bases separating them. The CDR3 is CASSREGPRSPGNTIYF. CDR3 nucleotides: TGCGCCAGCAGCCGGGAGGGCCCACGGTCCCCTGGAAACACCATATATTTT.

For the CDR3, the DNA is TGTGCCAGCAGCCAGAACAGCGGGGGCCCCACAGATACGCAGTATTTT. It is translated as CASSQNSGGPTDTQYF. The chain uses TRBV3-1 (or the pseudogene TRBV3-2) and TRBJ2-3; 8 nucleotides align to TRBD2. Germline trimming cut 3 bases from V and 2 bases from J; bases unmatched to any gene: 7. The V gene's germline CDR1 is LGHDT and CDR2 YNNKEL (reference sequence). This CDR3 comprises 16 residues.

Notes on this clone: Other DNA variants within this sample encode the same CDR3. The gene calls are TRBV7-9 and TRBJ2-2; D is perhaps TRBD2 (5 bases). The germline V and J ends were trimmed by 5 bases and 8 bases, with 6 bases remaining between them. This CDR3 has 11 residues. In germline, CDR1 is SEHNR, CDR2 FQNEAQ (reference sequence). CDR3 in amino acids: CASSRTGELFF. The CDR3 DNA follows: TGTGCCAGCAGCAGGACTGGGGAGCTGTTTTTT.

The V gene is TRBV15, the J gene TRBJ1-2; 11 nucleotides agree with TRBD1. The CDR3 runs 16 residues. CDR1 and CDR2 (germline): LNHNV, YYDKDF (reference sequence). The ends lost 5 bases at V and 4 bases at J; junction bases unmatched: 9. The chain's CDR3 is CATSPGGQGGFYGYTF. The DNA of the CDR3 is TGTGCCACCAGCCCGGGGGGACAGGGGGGATTCTATGGCTACACCTTC.

The rearrangement uses TRBV9 and TRBJ2-2; D is possibly TRBD1 (6 bases). This CDR3 has 15 amino acids. V shed 4 bases and J shed 3 bases, with 13 bases lying between them. Germline loops: CDR1 SGDLS, CDR2 YYNGEE. CDR3 bases: TGTGCCAGCAGCCTTCGGACAGTCGACACCGGGGAGCTGTTTTTT. Protein sequence: CASSLRTVDTGELFF.

The chain joins TRBV6-5 to TRBJ2-5; D unresolved. The V gene lost 2 bases and the J gene lost 7 bases, with 14 bases spanning the gap. In germline, CDR1 is MNHEY, CDR2 SVGAGI. The CDR3 has 14 residues. The CDR3 sequence is CASSYGFSPGTQYF. CDR3 DNA sequence: TGTGCCAGCAGTTACGGGTTTAGCCCGGGGACCCAGTACTTC.

The chain links TRBV6-6 to TRBJ1-6, with a tentative D call TRBD1 (5 bases). With 7 bases removed from V and 1 base from J, the gap between germline ends came to 11 bases. Germline assignment: CDR1 MNHNY and CDR2 SVGAGI (reference sequence). This CDR3 region has 15 residues. In nucleotides, the CDR3 is TGTGCCAGCAATGGGGGGGGGTCCTATAATTCACCCCTCCACTTT. This gives the protein CASNGGGSYNSPLHF.

This chain connects TRBV6-5 to TRBJ2-7, with 13 bases that match TRBD2. The ends lost 6 bases at V and 2 bases at J; junction bases unmatched: 4. The CDR3 sequence is 15 residues long. Germline V gene lookup returns CDR1 MNHEY and CDR2 SVGAGI. This CDR3 reads CASSMGLAGTYEQYF. In DNA, the CDR3 is TGTGCCAGCAGCATGGGACTAGCGGGAACCTACGAGCAGTACTTC.